A single sample is the source of the 12 T cell receptor beta chains below, sequenced in a study of shared clonotypes between healthy human individuals. Assay used: immunoSEQ multiplex PCR; TCRdb lists only in-frame clones, some missing. Among 2 million or so clones, 90% to 95% were seen once, and the ten largest hold approximately 0.13%. What was sequenced was naive CD4+ T cells sorted from blood. Subset meaning: CD45RA+ positively selected. These receptors were obtained from a man aged 18-30 years in good health.

This sequence joins TRBV29-1 and TRBJ2-7, with TRBD2 identical over 8 bases. The CDR3 runs to 15 residues. CDR1 and CDR2 (germline): SQVTM, ANQGSEA. The V segment lost 7 bases and the J segment 8 bases; nucleotides outside the gene matches: 19. The CDR3 bases are TGCAGCGGCGGGGCCGGAGCGGGAGAATTAGGCCAGCAGTACTTC. Translated: CSGGAGAGELGQQYF.

This clone was detected only a few times. The chain links TRBV7-2 to TRBJ2-7, with 9 bases matching TRBD2. The CDR3 is made up of 16 amino acids. V lost 5 bases to trimming and J lost 2 bases; unmatched junction nucleotides: 10. The germline V gene encodes CDR1 SGHTA and CDR2 FQGNSA. The CDR3 DNA follows: TGTGCCAGCAGCGGCAACCTTGCGGGAGGGACCTACGAGCAGTACTTC. Protein product: CASSGNLAGGTYEQYF.

The chain recombines TRBV7-9 with TRBJ2-2; D is possibly TRBD1 (5 bases). There are 19 residues in the CDR3. Germline V gene data show CDR1 as SEHNR and CDR2 as FQNEAQ (reference sequence). V shed 2 bases and J shed 2 bases, with 21 bases lying between them. The CDR3 DNA follows: TGTGCCAGCAGCTTATCCGCTTGGGGCCAGGCCTCCAACACCGGGGAGCTGTTTTTT. It specifies CASSLSAWGQASNTGELFF.

Of note for this clone: The identical CDR3 is also encoded by other nucleotide sequences in the sample. V usage is TRBV25-1 and J usage is TRBJ2-4, with a weak D call TRBD1 (5 bases). The V gene lost 3 bases and the J gene lost 2 bases, with 5 bases spanning the gap. Germline assignment: CDR1 MGHDK and CDR2 SYGVNS. CDR3 length: 13 residues. The CDR3 DNA sequence: TGTGCCAGCAGTGAGGGGCCCAAAAACATTCAGTACTTC. This gives the protein CASSEGPKNIQYF.

The V call is TRBV18, the J call TRBJ2-3; 14 bases map to TRBD2. The CDR3 extends over 15 amino acids. Germline V gene data show CDR1 as KGHSH and CDR2 as LQKENI. V shed 5 bases, J shed 4 bases, and the junction held 2 bases outside the gene matches. CDR3 region: CASSTGLAGADTQYF. The CDR3 DNA follows: TGTGCCAGCTCAACGGGACTAGCGGGAGCAGATACGCAGTATTTT.

V is TRBV10-3 and J is TRBJ2-2; 12 nucleotides match TRBD1. The V gene end was trimmed by 6 bases and the J gene end by 3 bases; junction bases not matched to a gene: 2. From germline, CDR1 is ENHRY and CDR2 SYGVKD. The CDR3 loop spans 15 amino acids. CDR3 DNA sequence: TGTGCCATCAGCGGGACAGGGGGCTACACCGGGGAGCTGTTTTTT. Residues: CAISGTGGYTGELFF.

This sequence joins TRBV7-9 and TRBJ2-4, with TRBD1 matching over 7 bases. The CDR3 has 14 residues. V lost 2 bases and J lost 6; bases outside the gene matches: 4. The germline gives CDR1 SEHNR, CDR2 FQNEAQ (reference sequence). The CDR3 region is CASSLTGTVNIQYF. The CDR3 DNA is TGTGCCAGCAGCTTAACAGGGACAGTAAACATTCAGTACTTC.

In its sample, this clone was seen once. The chain combines TRBV11-2 with TRBJ2-7; 8 bases are a match to TRBD2. Germline loops: CDR1 SGHAT, CDR2 FQNNGV. After removal of 1 base from V and 2 bases from J, the junction contained 4 bases not matched to a gene. The CDR3 loop spans 15 amino acids. CDR3 region: CASSLGAGDPYEQYF. The CDR3 nucleotides are TGTGCCAGCAGCTTAGGAGCGGGGGACCCCTACGAGCAGTACTTC.

Note on this clone: Other DNA sequences within the sample encode an identical CDR3. The gene calls are TRBV2 and TRBJ2-7; no firm D call. The ends were cut back, 4 bases at V and 4 bases at J, with 2 bases in the middle. This CDR3 is 10 amino acids long. Germline V gives CDR1 SNHLY, CDR2 FYNNEI. This CDR3 is CASSAYEQYF. CDR3 in DNA: TGTGCCAGCAGTGCGTACGAGCAGTACTTC.

CDR3 in amino acids: CASSRNTGELFF. CDR3 nucleotide sequence: TGTGCCAGCAGCCGGAACACCGGGGAGCTGTTTTTT. The chain couples TRBV9 to TRBJ2-2, with unresolved D. This CDR3 is built from 12 residues. Germline values: CDR1 SGDLS, CDR2 YYNGEE. The V and J ends lost 4 bases and 1 base respectively, with 2 bases between them.

This clone occurred once. Within the sample, other DNA sequences also encode this same CDR3. This sequence joins TRBV28 and TRBJ2-7, with D possibly matching TRBD2 (6 bases). In germline, CDR1 is MDHEN, CDR2 SYDVKM. Trimming stripped 5 bases from V and 2 bases from J, with 13 bases between. This CDR3 is built from 14 residues. CDR3 nucleotides: TGTGCCAGCAGTCCCCCGGGACTCCCCTACGAGCAGTACTTC. As protein: CASSPPGLPYEQYF. Full variable domain (outside the CDR3, taken from reference TRBV28 and TRBJ2-7): DVKVTQSSRYLVKRTGEKVFLECVQDMDHENMFWYRQDPGLGLRLIYFSYDVKMKEKGDIPEGYSVSREKKERFSLILESASTNQTSMYLCASSPPGLPYEQYFGPGTRLTVT.

In the case of this clone: This sample includes further DNA sequences coding for the same CDR3. The gene calls are TRBV5-1 and TRBJ2-1, with a weak D call TRBD2 (6 bases). CDR1 and CDR2 from the germline V gene are SGHRS and YFSETQ. The CDR3 has 15 amino acids. V was clipped by 2 bases and J by 2 bases, with 11 bases between them. CDR3 protein: CASSLGSGAYNEQFF. The CDR3 DNA is TGCGCCAGCAGCTTAGGTAGCGGAGCCTACAATGAGCAGTTCTTC.